Below are 23 T cell receptor beta chains sequenced from a single sample in a study of shared clonotypes between healthy human individuals. It was CD45RO-negative cells, positively selected for CCR7, that made up naive CD8 cells, with terminally differentiated effector memory CD45RA+ cells excluded. Clones were sequenced by immunoSEQ multiplex PCR, and TCRdb holds only the in-frame ones, with some missing. Altogether approximately 1.9 million clones are present, 90% to 95% being singletons, with the ten largest covering about 1.6%. The sample was naive CD8+ T cells from PBMCs. The receptors come from a man aged 18 to 29 in good health. Some clones in this sample may be carry-over from other donors' samples.

The chain couples TRBV5-6 to TRBJ2-7; D is unresolved. The CDR3 consists of 12 residues. Germline assignment: CDR1 SGHDT and CDR2 YYEEEE. The V gene lost 2 bases and the J gene lost 5 bases, with 8 bases spanning the gap. For the CDR3, the DNA is TGTGCCAGCAGCTTTCCAGGTGACGAGCAGTACTTC. Its protein is CASSFPGDEQYF.

CDR3: CASSLTGYNEQFF. DNA of the CDR3: TGTGCCAGCAGTTTAACTGGTTACAATGAGCAGTTCTTC. The chain recombines TRBV6-1 with TRBJ2-1; no clear D gene. The CDR3 consists of 13 residues. Germline V CDR1 and CDR2: MNHNS, SASEGT. Trimming stripped 5 bases from V and 4 bases from J, with 9 bases between.

The chain employs TRBV10-3 and TRBJ2-7, with 11 bases fitting TRBD2. V dropped 2 bases and J dropped 5; count of bases not matched to a gene: 14. The germline gives CDR1 ENHRY, CDR2 SYGVKD. The CDR3 is made up of 18 amino acids. The CDR3 loop reads CAISERGSGRAVSDEQYF. CDR3 in DNA: TGTGCCATCAGTGAGCGTGGTAGCGGGAGGGCTGTGAGTGACGAGCAGTACTTC.

This chain connects TRBV18 to TRBJ1-4; D unclear. The CDR3 extends over 16 amino acids. Germline-derived CDR1 and CDR2 are KGHSH and LQKENI. The ends were cut back, 1 base at V and 0 bases at J, with 9 bases in the middle. The DNA of the CDR3 is TGTGCCAGCTCACCACGGGGTCGGACAACTAATGAAAAACTGTTTTTT. Translating gives CASSPRGRTTNEKLFF. Full variable domain (missing parts from reference TRBV18 and TRBJ1-4): NAGVMQNPRHLVRRRGQEARLRCSPMKGHSHVYWYRQLPEEGLKFMVYLQKENIIDESGMPKERFSAEFPKEGPSILRIQQVVRGDSAAYFCASSPRGRTTNEKLFFGSGTQLSVL.

This clone was observed once. The CDR3 sequence: CASSLDIYGYTF. In DNA, the CDR3 is TGTGCCAGCAGCTTGGATATCTATGGCTACACCTTC. The V call is TRBV5-6, the J call TRBJ1-2; D remains unclear. CDR3 length equals 12 residues. The V end was cut by 0 bases, the J end by 4 bases, with 4 bases between. Germline CDR1 and CDR2: SGHDT and YYEEEE.

This chain uses TRBV7-9 with TRBJ1-4; TRBD1 is a possible D gene (6 bases). CDR1 and CDR2 from the germline V gene are SEHNR and FQNEAQ (reference sequence). With 4 bases removed from V and 8 bases from J, the gap between germline ends came to 20 bases. The CDR3 runs 16 residues. CDR3 DNA sequence: TGTGCCAGCAGCTCCACCCGAACAGGGCGGGAAGAAAAACTGTTTTTT. Protein sequence: CASSSTRTGREEKLFF.

This sequence joins TRBV27 and TRBJ2-4; D remains unclear. Germline V CDR1 and CDR2: MNHEY, SMNVEV (reference sequence). The CDR3 sequence is 17 residues long. Trimming took off 5 bases at V and 3 bases at J, with 20 bases between the two ends. CDR3 bases: TGTGCCAGCAGTGCGCATGGTATGGCGGTGGGCAAAAACATTCAGTACTTC. It encodes CASSAHGMAVGKNIQYF.

The chain is built from TRBV7-6 and TRBJ2-7; 9 bases fit TRBD1. The trim removed 1 base at V and 2 bases at J, leaving 3 bases unmatched. The CDR3 loop spans 15 amino acids. Germline CDR1 SGHVS, CDR2 FNYEAQ. The DNA for the CDR3 is TGTGCCAGCAGCTTAGAGGACAGGGGCCCCTACGAGCAGTACTTC. It specifies CASSLEDRGPYEQYF.

This chain connects TRBV5-6 to TRBJ2-4; D is unclear. Trimming left V 3 bases short and J 0 bases short, with 16 bases between. Per germline, CDR1 SGHDT and CDR2 YYEEEE. The CDR3 runs to 17 residues. The CDR3 DNA reads TGTGCCAGCAGCTCTCCCATAACAACCCCAGCCAAAAACATTCAGTACTTC. Its protein product is CASSSPITTPAKNIQYF.

This chain joins TRBV6-1 and TRBJ2-7, with D unclear. Trimming took off 7 bases at V and 0 bases at J, with 19 bases between the two ends. Per germline, CDR1 MNHNS and CDR2 SASEGT. The CDR3 is 16 amino acids. In nucleotides, the CDR3 is TGTGCCAGCACTGAGTACGAACTGACGAGCTCCTACGAGCAGTACTTC. This codes for CASTEYELTSSYEQYF.

The V and J genes are TRBV5-5 and TRBJ2-4, with D perhaps TRBD1 or TRBD2 (5 bases each). Germline values: CDR1 SGHKS, CDR2 YYEKEE (reference sequence). There are 13 residues in the CDR3. Trimming left V 7 bases short and J 4 bases short, with 12 bases between. CDR3 sequence: CASGSGRKNIQYF. For the CDR3, the DNA is TGTGCCAGCGGGTCGGGACGAAAAAACATTCAGTACTTC.

The chain is built from TRBV5-6 and TRBJ2-3; no definite D call. The CDR3 contains 16 residues. CDR1 is SGHDT and CDR2 is YYEEEE in the germline V gene. Trimming shortened V by 2 bases and J by 0 bases, and 13 bases separated the two germline ends. This chain's CDR3 is CASSFSDLMSTDTQYF. The CDR3 nucleotides read TGTGCCAGCAGCTTTTCCGACTTGATGAGCACAGATACGCAGTATTTT.

V usage is TRBV6-1 and J usage is TRBJ2-7, with D perhaps TRBD2 (5 bases). This CDR3 comprises 16 residues. CDR1 is MNHNS, CDR2 SASEGT, per germline. Trimming removed 0 bases at V and 3 bases at J, with 15 bases between. The CDR3 bases are TGTGCCAGCAGTGAAGCAGGGCTAGCATTCGTCTACGAGCAGTACTTC. Encoded protein: CASSEAGLAFVYEQYF.

The V call is TRBV14, the J call TRBJ2-1; 7 bases are shared with TRBD2. Germline loops: CDR1 SGHDN, CDR2 FVKESK. CDR3 size: 16 residues. V lost 0 bases and J lost 5; bases outside the gene matches: 7. The CDR3 here is CASSQDPRLAHNEQFF. In nucleotides, the CDR3 is TGTGCCAGCAGCCAAGACCCGAGACTAGCTCACAATGAGCAGTTCTTC.

V and J are TRBV4-3 and TRBJ1-4; D unclear. Deletions cut 0 bases from V and 4 bases from J, with 15 bases between. CDR1 is LGHNA, CDR2 YSLEER, per germline. This CDR3 is 17 amino acids long. This CDR3 is CASSQDSSASFNEKLFF. CDR3 DNA: TGCGCCAGCAGCCAAGATAGTTCAGCCAGTTTTAATGAAAAACTGTTTTTT.

The chain combines TRBV27 with TRBJ2-7, with D perhaps matching TRBD2 (6 bases). CDR3 size: 16 residues. V was cut by 3 bases and J by 3 bases, with 18 bases left in between. Germline CDR1 is MNHEY and CDR2 is SMNVEV (reference sequence). CDR3: CASSFSVGGVDYEQYF. The CDR3 DNA reads as TGTGCCAGCAGTTTTTCCGTGGGCGGGGTAGACTACGAGCAGTACTTC.

The gene calls are TRBV6-1 and TRBJ1-1, with 8 bases that match TRBD1. This CDR3 spans 14 amino acids. The germline CDR1 and CDR2 sequences are MNHNS and SASEGT. The V segment lost 6 bases and the J segment 7 bases; nucleotides outside the gene matches: 10. In DNA, the CDR3 is TGTGCCAGCAGCCAATATCAGGGGGCCGGTGAAGCTTTCTTT. Translated, it gives CASSQYQGAGEAFF.

This clone was seen more than once but under ten times. The V gene is TRBV9, the J gene TRBJ1-4; D is ambiguous. CDR3 length: 13 residues. V was pared by 0 bases and J by 7 bases, with 7 bases between. Germline-derived CDR1 and CDR2 are SGDLS and YYNGEE. In DNA form, the CDR3 reads TGTGCCAGCAGCGTAGCTATAGGTGAAAAACTGTTTTTT. It codes for CASSVAIGEKLFF.

This clone was seen a few times. The chain recombines TRBV27 with TRBJ1-1; 11 bases fit TRBD1. This CDR3 has 15 amino acids. Looked up from germline, CDR1 is MNHEY and CDR2 is SMNVEV (reference sequence). V lost 7 bases to trimming and J lost 1 base; unmatched junction nucleotides: 5. The CDR3 DNA follows: TGTGCCAGCACGGACAGGGGGCGGGAGAACACTGAAGCTTTCTTT. It specifies CASTDRGRENTEAFF.

The rearrangement joins TRBV30 to TRBJ2-5; 8 bases align to TRBD1. The J call may be in error: the DNA end matches TRBJ2-7 better. The CDR3 runs 15 residues. The germline CDR1 and CDR2 sequences are GTSNPN and SVGIG (reference sequence). The CDR3 bases are TGTGCCTGGAGTCCCACGACAGGGGTGACCTACGAGCAGTACTTC. Protein: CAWSPTTGVTYEQYF.

The rearrangement joins TRBV7-9 to TRBJ2-1, with 7 bases identical to TRBD1. CDR3 size: 13 residues. Germline assignment: CDR1 SEHNR and CDR2 FQNEAQ (reference sequence). Unmatched junction bases numbered 3, after V lost 6 bases and J lost 4 bases. This chain's CDR3 is CASRATGYNEQFF. DNA for the CDR3: TGTGCCAGCAGAGCGACAGGGTACAATGAGCAGTTCTTC.

Here the CDR3 DNA reads TGTGCCAGCAGCTTACTAGCGGGAGTCCGGGTCACCGGGGAGCTGTTTTTT. This encodes CASSLLAGVRVTGELFF. The chain is built from TRBV27 and TRBJ2-2; TRBD2 matches 11 bases. V dropped 6 bases and J dropped 4; count of bases not matched to a gene: 10. The CDR3 runs to 17 residues. The V gene's germline CDR1 is MNHEY and CDR2 SMNVEV (reference sequence).

V gene TRBV5-1 combines with J gene TRBJ2-2, with TRBD2 identical over 10 bases. Per germline, CDR1 SGHRS and CDR2 YFSETQ. The CDR3 has 16 residues. V shed 4 bases and J 6 bases; nucleotides not matched to a gene: 9. CDR3 nucleotides: TGCGCCAGCAGCCTTCCTAGCGGGAGTTACCCCGGGGAGCTGTTTTTT. This gives the protein CASSLPSGSYPGELFF.